The 23 T cell receptor beta chains reported below all come from one sample, sequenced in a study of follicular helper T cells after annual influenza vaccination. Only in-frame clones appear in the TCRdb table, and some are missing; sequencing was by immunoSEQ multiplex PCR. The sample shows about 3,900 clones, around 76% of them seen only once. The time point denotes: 2014-2015 season, 7 days after vaccination. The sample here was CXCR5- memory CD4+ T cells sorted from blood, taken 7 days after influenza vaccination. These receptors came from an adult who received the influenza vaccine.

The rearrangement links TRBV28 to TRBJ1-4; D is ambiguous. Germline V gene data show CDR1 as MDHEN and CDR2 as SYDVKM. V lost 3 bases to trimming and J lost 11 bases, with 28 bases between them. The CDR3 loop spans 18 amino acids. CDR3 bases: TGTGCCAGCAGTTTCCCCGACATATTTTTCCCGGACCGCACGAAACTGTTTTTT. Its translation: CASSFPDIFFPDRTKLFF.

The chain carries TRBV11-2 and TRBJ1-4, with no clear D. The germline V gene has CDR1 SGHAT and CDR2 FQNNGV. V was clipped by 0 bases and J by 7 bases, with 12 bases between them. This CDR3 comprises 15 residues. This CDR3 is CASSLDRGRGEKLFF. For the CDR3, the DNA is TGTGCCAGCAGCTTAGATCGCGGGCGCGGTGAAAAACTGTTTTTT.

The rearrangement uses TRBV28 and TRBJ1-2, with TRBD1 as a possible D gene (5 bases). The germline V gene encodes CDR1 MDHEN and CDR2 SYDVKM. Trimming left V 3 bases short and J 0 bases short, with 17 bases between. The CDR3 loop spans 17 amino acids. CDR3 amino acids: CASSFSSTTAANYGYTF. DNA of the CDR3: TGTGCCAGCAGTTTCTCCTCCACGACAGCTGCTAACTATGGCTACACCTTC.

The sample holds a few counts of this clone. The chain uses TRBV2 and TRBJ1-2; 7 nucleotides match TRBD1. J gave up 6 bases and V 4 bases, and 11 bases lay outside the gene matches. Germline V gives CDR1 SNHLY, CDR2 FYNNEI. The CDR3 is 15 amino acids. CDR3 DNA sequence: TGTGCCAGCAGTGCAAGACAGGGTACTGTACATGGCTACACCTTC. Translated: CASSARQGTVHGYTF.

The chain couples TRBV28 to TRBJ1-2, with D maybe TRBD1 (5 bases). Germline-derived CDR1 and CDR2 are MDHEN and SYDVKM. Trimming shortened V by 3 bases and J by 8 bases, and 10 bases separated the two germline ends. CDR3 length: 12 amino acids. The DNA of the CDR3 is TGTGCCAGCAGTTTGGTAGGACAAGGCTACACCTTC. Amino acid sequence: CASSLVGQGYTF.

In its sample, this clone was seen once. The gene calls are TRBV4-2 and TRBJ2-1; the match to TRBD2 covers 9 bases. In germline, CDR1 is LGHNA, CDR2 YNFKEQ. This CDR3 region has 15 residues. V was clipped by 6 bases and J by 7 bases; unmatched bases: 10. CDR3 nucleotide sequence: TGTGCCAGCAGACCTGTAGCGGGGGTCACAAATGAGCAGTTCTTC. Its translation is CASRPVAGVTNEQFF.

The gene calls are TRBV11-3 and TRBJ1-1; the D is unclear. Deletions cut 1 base from V and 2 bases from J, with 11 bases between. The CDR3 runs 15 residues. The germline V gene has CDR1 SGHNT and CDR2 YENEEA. Here the CDR3 DNA reads TGTGCCAGCAGCTTAGGCCCGCCGCATAACACTGAAGCTTTCTTT. This sequence encodes CASSLGPPHNTEAFF.

This chain connects TRBV15 to TRBJ1-1; D perhaps matches TRBD1 (5 bases). This CDR3 has 16 residues. CDR1 is LNHNV and CDR2 is YYDKDF in the germline V gene (reference sequence). V lost 1 base and J lost 1, with 13 bases in between. CDR3 in amino acids: CATSRGGRGGNTEAFF. DNA of the CDR3: TGTGCCACCAGCAGAGGCGGTAGGGGAGGGAACACTGAAGCTTTCTTT.

The rearrangement links TRBV19 to TRBJ2-7; D gene unclear. Germline lookup yields CDR1 LNHDA and CDR2 SQIVND (reference sequence). This CDR3 comprises 13 residues. V lost 4 bases to trimming and J lost 5 bases, with 12 bases between them. CDR3 region: CASSRGLSDEQYF. CDR3 bases: TGTGCCAGTAGTAGAGGCTTGTCAGACGAGCAGTACTTC.

This clone was seen only a few times. The J gene is TRBJ2-2, the V gene TRBV10-3, with D unclear. Trimming took 3 bases from V and 3 from J, leaving 8 bases between them. The CDR3 totals 14 residues. The germline V gene encodes CDR1 ENHRY and CDR2 SYGVKD. The CDR3 loop reads CAISDGGDTGELFF. The CDR3, as DNA: TGTGCCATCAGTGACGGTGGGGACACCGGGGAGCTGTTTTTT.

The chain carries TRBV2 and TRBJ2-7; 7 positions agree with TRBD1. J gave up 3 bases and V 4 bases, and 6 bases lay outside the gene matches. This CDR3 is 14 amino acids long. The germline V gene has CDR1 SNHLY and CDR2 FYNNEI. The CDR3 sequence: CASSGLQGDYEQYF. In DNA, the CDR3 is TGTGCCAGCAGTGGGCTGCAGGGGGACTACGAGCAGTACTTC.

The rearrangement joins TRBV5-1 to TRBJ2-7; D may be TRBD2 (6 bases). Per the germline V gene, CDR1 is SGHRS and CDR2 is YFSETQ. Deletions cut 1 base from V and 4 bases from J, with 12 bases between. The CDR3 totals 14 residues. In DNA form, the CDR3 reads TGCGCCAGCAGCTTGAACGGAGGGGCTTACGAGCAGTACTTC. Translating it yields CASSLNGGAYEQYF.

This chain uses TRBV7-8 with TRBJ2-5; 10 nucleotides agree with TRBD2. The J segment lost 9 bases and the V segment lost 0 bases, leaving 7 bases of the junction unmatched. Germline V gene lookup returns CDR1 SGHVS and CDR2 FQNEAQ. The CDR3 is made up of 15 amino acids. CDR3 nucleotides: TGTGCCAGCAGCTTAGCGGGTCGAAGCGGGGGGGCCCAGTACTTC. As protein: CASSLAGRSGGAQYF.

The V call is TRBV4-3, the J call TRBJ1-1, with TRBD1 as a possible D gene (6 bases). The germline V gene has CDR1 LGHNA and CDR2 YSLEER. Trimming stripped 4 bases from V and 6 bases from J, with 18 bases between. This CDR3 comprises 15 residues. The CDR3 protein is CASSLLQGSWAEAFF. The CDR3 region has the DNA TGCGCCAGCAGCCTACTACAGGGTTCATGGGCTGAAGCTTTCTTT.

The V gene is TRBV28, the J gene TRBJ2-3; TRBD2 aligns across 13 bases. The CDR3 runs to 16 residues. The junction had 4 bases not matched to a gene; V was cut back by 5 bases and J by 2 bases. In germline, CDR1 is MDHEN, CDR2 SYDVKM. CDR3 nucleotides: TGTGCCAGCAGTAGCGGACTAGCGGGAGACACAGATACGCAGTATTTT. Residues: CASSSGLAGDTDTQYF. The whole variable domain, remainder taken from reference TRBV28 and TRBJ2-3, is DVKVTQSSRYLVKRTGEKVFLECVQDMDHENMFWYRQDPGLGLRLIYFSYDVKMKEKGDIPEGYSVSREKKERFSLILESASTNQTSMYLCASSSGLAGDTDTQYFGPGTRLTVL.

V is TRBV2 and J is TRBJ1-6; 9 bases are shared with TRBD1. The CDR3 contains 15 residues. Trimming at V came to 5 bases and at J to 8 bases, leaving 7 bases not matched to a gene. Germline V gives CDR1 SNHLY, CDR2 FYNNEI. The DNA of the CDR3 is TGTGCCAGCAGTCAATTCCGGGACAGGGATTCACCCCTCCACTTT. This codes for CASSQFRDRDSPLHF.

This CDR3 reads CASSPGTGSSYEQYF. CDR3 bases: TGTGCCAGCTCACCCGGGACAGGGAGCTCCTACGAGCAGTACTTC. The V call is TRBV18, the J call TRBJ2-7, with TRBD1 matching 9 bases. The trim removed 3 bases at V and 0 bases at J, leaving 3 bases unmatched. The germline V gene encodes CDR1 KGHSH and CDR2 LQKENI. The CDR3 has 15 amino acids. Together with reference TRBV18 and TRBJ2-7, the CDR3 gives the full variable domain: NAGVMQNPRHLVRRRGQEARLRCSPMKGHSHVYWYRQLPEEGLKFMVYLQKENIIDESGMPKERFSAEFPKEGPSILRIQQVVRGDSAAYFCASSPGTGSSYEQYFGPGTRLTVT.

Only one count was recorded for this clone. The chain links TRBV14 to TRBJ1-2; 8 bases match TRBD1. The CDR3 length is 13 residues. CDR1 is SGHDN and CDR2 is FVKESK in the germline V gene. V lost 4 bases and J lost 7; bases outside the gene matches: 5. CDR3 DNA sequence: TGTGCCAGCAGCCGAGGACAGGGTAGTGGCTACACCTTC. Translated: CASSRGQGSGYTF.

The J gene is TRBJ2-1, the V gene TRBV23-1; a weak D match, TRBD1 (5 bases). TRBV23-1 falls under the ORF class, with uncertain function. The CDR3 has 15 amino acids. V was clipped by 0 bases and J by 8 bases, with 14 bases between them. The CDR3 DNA reads TGCGCCAGCAGTCAATCGAATGTCAAAGGGGATGAGCAGTTCTTC. Protein: CASSQSNVKGDEQFF.

The chain combines TRBV7-6 with TRBJ1-2; D call uncertain. The germline gives CDR1 SGHVS, CDR2 FNYEAQ. Trimming removed 3 bases from V and 4 bases from J, with 18 bases in between. The CDR3 totals 16 residues. CDR3 amino acids: CASSFGNDRKTYGYTF. The DNA for the CDR3 is TGTGCCAGCAGCTTCGGCAATGATCGAAAGACCTATGGCTACACCTTC.

This chain uses TRBV28 with TRBJ1-6, with D uncertain. The CDR3 is made up of 15 amino acids. Trimming left V 2 bases short and J 3 bases short, with 8 bases between. The germline V gene encodes CDR1 MDHEN and CDR2 SYDVKM. DNA of the CDR3: TGTGCCAGCAGTTTAGGGCAGATCTATAATTCACCCCTCCACTTT. This gives the protein CASSLGQIYNSPLHF.

The chain carries TRBV2 and TRBJ1-1, with D possibly being TRBD1 (6 bases). Trimming stripped 3 bases from V and 9 bases from J, with 11 bases between. This CDR3 contains 12 residues. Germline CDR1 reads SNHLY; CDR2 reads FYNNEI. CDR3 in amino acids: CASSDTGRKAFF. CDR3 coding DNA: TGTGCCAGCAGTGATACAGGGAGGAAAGCTTTCTTT.

The gene calls are TRBV28 and TRBJ2-3; D tentatively fits TRBD1 or TRBD2 (6 bases each). Germline CDR1 reads MDHEN; CDR2 reads SYDVKM. The CDR3 covers 17 residues. The V end lost 4 bases, the J end lost 4 bases, and 21 bases lay between the germline ends. CDR3 DNA: TGTGCCAGCAGTTCCTTCCCGGCGGGACAATCCTCAGATACGCAGTATTTT. Encoded protein: CASSSFPAGQSSDTQYF. Full variable domain (outside the CDR3, taken from reference TRBV28 and TRBJ2-3): DVKVTQSSRYLVKRTGEKVFLECVQDMDHENMFWYRQDPGLGLRLIYFSYDVKMKEKGDIPEGYSVSREKKERFSLILESASTNQTSMYLCASSSFPAGQSSDTQYFGPGTRLTVL.